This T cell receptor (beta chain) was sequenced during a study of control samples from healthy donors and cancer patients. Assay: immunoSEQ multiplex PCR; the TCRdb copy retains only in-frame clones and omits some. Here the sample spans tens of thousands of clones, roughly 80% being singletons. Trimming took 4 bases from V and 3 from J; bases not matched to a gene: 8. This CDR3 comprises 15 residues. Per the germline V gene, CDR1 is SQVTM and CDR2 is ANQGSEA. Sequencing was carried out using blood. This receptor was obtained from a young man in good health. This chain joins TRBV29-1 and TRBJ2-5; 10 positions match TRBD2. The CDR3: CSVVPQRGGKETQYF. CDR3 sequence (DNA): TGCAGCGTTGTCCCCCAGCGGGGGGGAAAAGAGACCCAGTACTTC.